This record concerns one TCR beta chain sequence. The entry originates in a study of radiotherapy plus CTLA-4 blockade in lung cancer. The table came from immunoSEQ multiplex PCR; TCRdb's copy has only in-frame clones and leaves some out. Of 90,000 to 100,000 clones listed, approximately 75% are singletons. The CDR3 spans 15 residues. The V and J ends lost 4 bases and 6 bases, in that order; junction bases with no gene match: 11. Looked up from germline, CDR1 is SGHDT and CDR2 is YYEEEE. The sequence came from a human donor with non-small cell lung cancer who had a partial response to radiotherapy plus ipilimumab. Some clones in this sample may be carry-over from other donors' samples. The chain uses TRBV5-6 and TRBJ2-7, with 9 bases that match TRBD1. Material: peripheral blood, obtained from a patient treated with radiotherapy plus ipilimumab. CDR3 region: CASSREPGQGSEQYF. The CDR3 DNA reads TGTGCCAGCAGCCGTGAGCCGGGACAGGGTTCCGAGCAGTACTTC.